This TCR beta chain was identified in a study of T cells after yellow fever vaccination. V gave up 5 bases and J gave up 0 bases, with 7 bases separating them. CDR3 length: 14 amino acids. Germline V gene sequence: CDR1 SGHAT, CDR2 FQNNGV. The authors made TCR cDNA by 5'RACE template switching, adding a universal primer site and UMIs. Using its own MiXCR run on the 5' RACE reads, TCRdb lists one record per CDR3 protein. This table has around 310,000 distinct CDR3 sequences, 3.5% to 4.5% appearing once. This clonotype has a count of ten or more. Sequenced here: PBMCs, sampled 5 days after the yellow fever booster vaccination. This sequence joins TRBV11-2 and TRBJ2-2; a possible D gene is TRBD1 (5 bases). The sequence came from a man aged 18 to 30 who received the YFV17D yellow fever vaccine. CDR3 amino acids: CASSRTTNTGELFF. CDR3 sequence (DNA): TGTGCCAGCAGCCGGACAACGAACACCGGGGAGCTGTTTTTT.